One and the same sample provided the 14 T cell receptor beta chains below, sequenced in a study of T cell repertoires in cytomegalovirus infection. TCRdb used MiXCR to reprocess the reads, holding one entry per CDR3 protein. Here the sample spans about 680,000 distinct CDR3 sequences, 24% being singletons. The specimen was CD8+ T cells from PBMCs. Receptors originate from a human donor in good health (CMV status not recorded). Some clones in this sample may be carry-over from other donors' samples.

This clonotype was observed a handful of times. The chain uses TRBV2 and TRBJ2-3, with 7 bases identical to TRBD1. The CDR3 spans 15 residues. The ends lost 7 bases at V and 0 bases at J; junction bases unmatched: 7. Germline loops: CDR1 SNHLY, CDR2 FYNNEI. The CDR3 nucleotides are TGTGCCAGCAACGCCCCGGGACAGAGCACAGATACGCAGTATTTT. Encoded protein: CASNAPGQSTDTQYF.

This clonotype was picked up a small number of times. The chain couples TRBV7-6 to TRBJ2-1, with 7 bases lining up with TRBD2. Looked up from germline, CDR1 is SGHVS and CDR2 is FNYEAQ. CDR3 length: 15 residues. Trimming removed 5 bases from V and 3 bases from J; junction bases left unmatched: 7. In nucleotides, the CDR3 is TGTGCCAGCAGCGGGGGGGTGACAGTCTACAATGAGCAGTTCTTC. Its translation is CASSGGVTVYNEQFF.

This clonotype came up a few times. This chain connects TRBV28 to TRBJ2-1, with 9 bases fitting TRBD2. With 5 bases clipped from V and 3 bases from J, the junction kept 8 bases outside the gene matches. The CDR3 contains 16 residues. Germline V lookup: CDR1 MDHEN, CDR2 SYDVKM. CDR3 loop: CASSPWRGGDYNEQFF. For the CDR3, the DNA is TGTGCCAGCAGTCCCTGGCGGGGGGGGGACTACAATGAGCAGTTCTTC.

Ten or more counts support this clonotype. The chain couples TRBV7-8 to TRBJ2-5; no definite D call. Germline CDR1 reads SGHVS; CDR2 reads FQNEAQ. The V end lost 3 bases, the J end lost 0 bases, and 8 bases lay between the germline ends. The CDR3 sequence is 14 residues long. The chain's CDR3 is CASSFIMNQETQYF. The DNA for the CDR3 is TGTGCCAGCAGCTTCATTATGAACCAAGAGACCCAGTACTTC. Together with reference TRBV7-8 and TRBJ2-5, the CDR3 gives the full variable domain: GAGVSQSPRYKVAKRGQDVALRCDPISGHVSLFWYQQALGQGPEFLTYFQNEAQLDKSGLPSDRFFAERPEGSVSTLKIQRTQQEDSAVYLCASSFIMNQETQYFGPGTRLLVL.

This clonotype was detected many times. The chain recombines TRBV7-9 with TRBJ1-4, with TRBD1 identical over 7 bases. Germline V lookup: CDR1 SEHNR, CDR2 FQNEAQ (reference sequence). The CDR3 loop spans 13 amino acids. V lost 9 bases and J lost 6; bases outside the gene matches: 7. The CDR3 here is CASKQGNHEKLFF. As DNA, the CDR3 is TGTGCCAGTAAACAGGGGAATCATGAAAAACTGTTTTTT.

The table lists this clonotype with many counts. The rearrangement uses TRBV7-2 and TRBJ2-5, with 11 positions matching TRBD1. The CDR3 contains 16 residues. Germline V gene lookup returns CDR1 SGHTA and CDR2 FQGNSA. The V segment lost 3 bases and the J segment 5 bases; nucleotides outside the gene matches: 8. CDR3 bases: TGTGCCAGCAGCTTCCGGGACAGGGGGTCTTGGGAGACCCAGTACTTC. Its translation: CASSFRDRGSWETQYF.

This clonotype has at least ten counts. The rearrangement joins TRBV6-6 to TRBJ2-1, with 9 bases fitting TRBD1. CDR3 length: 14 residues. Germline CDR1 is MNHNY and CDR2 is SVGAGI (reference sequence). The junction had 7 bases not matched to a gene; V was cut back by 6 bases and J by 7 bases. The CDR3 region has the DNA TGTGCCAGCAGGGGGACAGGGCATCGTAATGAGCAGTTCTTC. It yields the protein CASRGTGHRNEQFF.

The CDR3 DNA reads as TGCAGTGCTAGAGACGCTAGCGGGGGGAAATCGTACTACAATGAGCAGTTCTTC. Protein: CSARDASGGKSYYNEQFF. The V and J genes are TRBV20-1 and TRBJ2-1, with 11 bases matching TRBD2. Germline CDR1 is DFQATT and CDR2 is SNEGSKA (reference sequence). V lost 0 bases to trimming and J lost 3 bases; unmatched junction nucleotides: 10. The CDR3 covers 18 residues.

The V call is TRBV7-9, the J call TRBJ2-5, with no clear D. This CDR3 is 12 amino acids long. V lost 5 bases, J lost 5 bases, and 9 bases lay in between. Germline V gives CDR1 SEHNR, CDR2 FQNEAQ (reference sequence). CDR3: CASSGFVETQYF. CDR3 nucleotide sequence: TGTGCCAGCAGCGGATTCGTGGAGACCCAGTACTTC. Full variable domain (missing parts from reference TRBV7-9 and TRBJ2-5): DTGVSQNPRHKITKRGQNVTFRCDPISEHNRLYWYRQTLGQGPEFLTYFQNEAQLEKSRLLSDRFSAERPKGSFSTLEIQRTEQGDSAMYLCASSGFVETQYFGPGTRLLVL.

This clonotype has only a few counts. The chain links TRBV7-2 to TRBJ2-7; D is unresolved. V was pared by 1 base and J by 3 bases, with 10 bases between. Germline-derived CDR1 and CDR2 are SGHTA and FQGNSA. The CDR3 totals 14 residues. CDR3 sequence (DNA): TGTGCCAGCAGCTTAGTAAAAGGGCACTACGAGCAGTACGTC. Residues: CASSLVKGHYEQYV.

The V gene is TRBV4-1, the J gene TRBJ2-2; D uncertain. V shed 0 bases and J shed 4 bases, with 18 bases lying between them. CDR3 length: 18 residues. Germline CDR1 is MGHRA and CDR2 is YSYEKL. CDR3: CASSQDWLIQRSTGELFF. Here the CDR3 DNA reads TGCGCCAGCAGCCAAGATTGGTTAATCCAGAGGTCCACCGGGGAGCTGTTTTTT.

The genes are TRBV5-6 and TRBJ2-4; D is uncertain. The CDR3 spans 15 residues. The germline gives CDR1 SGHDT, CDR2 YYEEEE. Trimming removed 4 bases from V and 2 bases from J, with 13 bases in between. This chain's CDR3 is CASSNPADPKNIQYF. CDR3 nucleotides: TGTGCCAGCAGCAATCCAGCTGACCCCAAAAACATTCAGTACTTC.

Concerning this clonotype itself: This may arise from a read error, as a much more abundant clone is one base away. As DNA, the CDR3 is TGTGTCAGCAGCGCCCCCGATAGCTCCTACAATGAGCAGTTCTTC. Translating gives CVSSAPDSSYNEQFF. The chain has TRBV6-2 or TRBV6-3 and TRBJ2-1; D gene uncertain. This CDR3 has 15 amino acids. Germline lookup yields CDR1 MNHEY and CDR2 SVGEGT.

In its sample, this clonotype was seen a few times. This chain uses TRBV28 with TRBJ1-2; D might be TRBD1 (5 bases). The germline gives CDR1 MDHEN, CDR2 SYDVKM. V was trimmed by 6 bases and J by 0 bases, leaving 14 bases between them. CDR3 length equals 15 residues. CDR3 nucleotide sequence: TGTGCCAGCAGCCCAAGGTCGGGGGCTAACTATGGCTACACCTTC. This encodes CASSPRSGANYGYTF.